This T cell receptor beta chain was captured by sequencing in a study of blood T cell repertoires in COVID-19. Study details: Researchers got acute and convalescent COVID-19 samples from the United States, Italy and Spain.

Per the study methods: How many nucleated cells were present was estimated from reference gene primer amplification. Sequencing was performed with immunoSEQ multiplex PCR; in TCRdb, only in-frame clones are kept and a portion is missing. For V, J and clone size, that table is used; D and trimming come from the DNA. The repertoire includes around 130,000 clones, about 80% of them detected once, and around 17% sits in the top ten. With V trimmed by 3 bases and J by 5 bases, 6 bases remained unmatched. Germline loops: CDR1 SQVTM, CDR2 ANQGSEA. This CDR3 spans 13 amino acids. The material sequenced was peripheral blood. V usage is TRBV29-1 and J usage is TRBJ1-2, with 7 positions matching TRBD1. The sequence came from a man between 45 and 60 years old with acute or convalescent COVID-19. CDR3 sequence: CSVDAGGGYGYTF. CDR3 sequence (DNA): TGCAGCGTTGACGCAGGGGGAGGTTATGGCTACACCTTC.